Below, 9 T cell receptor beta chains from the same sample are listed, as sequenced in a study of vaccination and CD4 T cells after COVID-19. Stated treatment: roughly 11-day PBMC culture with coronavirus spike peptide pools or control peptides (ViraFEST assay). Their antigens remain unidentified. Once obtained from cultured CD4+ T cells, the DNA was sequenced using the Oncomine TCR Beta short-read assay. TCRdb independently ran MiXCR on the PCR reads; one entry per CDR3 protein. This sample has over 15,000 distinct CDR3 sequences, with roughly 45% found just once. Sequences were derived from CD4+ T cells from blood, cultured in vitro, sampled before SARS-CoV-2 vaccination. The receptors shown here come from a human donor who had recovered from COVID-19.

This clonotype was found a few times. The chain is built from TRBV7-9 and TRBJ2-5; D not certain. The CDR3 extends over 13 amino acids. Germline V gene lookup returns CDR1 SEHNR and CDR2 FQNEAQ (reference sequence). Trimming shortened V by 5 bases and J by 4 bases, and 11 bases separated the two germline ends. Here the CDR3 reads CASSRGVGETQYF. CDR3 bases: TGTGCCAGCAGCCGCGGAGTTGGAGAGACCCAGTACTTC.

The chain is built from TRBV30 and TRBJ2-7; D gene unclear. The CDR3 consists of 12 residues. V was shortened by 4 bases and J by 1 base, with 8 bases between the two germline ends. Germline CDR1 GTSNPN, CDR2 SVGIG (reference sequence). CDR3 region: CAWTSGSYEQYF. The DNA of the CDR3 is TGTGCCTGGACAAGTGGGTCCTACGAGCAGTACTTC.

The rearrangement uses TRBV28 and TRBJ1-3; the D gene is possibly TRBD1 (5 bases). This CDR3 region has 14 residues. The V gene lost 3 bases and the J gene lost 3 bases, with 9 bases spanning the gap. Germline-derived CDR1 and CDR2 are MDHEN and SYDVKM. The CDR3 region is CASSLVRVGNTIYF. The CDR3 DNA reads as TGTGCCAGCAGTTTGGTCAGGGTTGGAAACACCATATATTTT.

The rearrangement links TRBV10-3 to TRBJ1-2; D is unresolved. V was cut by 6 bases and J by 0 bases, with 11 bases left in between. The germline gives CDR1 ENHRY, CDR2 SYGVKD. CDR3 length: 14 residues. CDR3 sequence (DNA): TGTGCCATCAGGTCCGGGAGCCCTAACTATGGCTACACCTTC. This translates into CAIRSGSPNYGYTF.

The V call is TRBV7-8, the J call TRBJ2-3; D tentatively reads TRBD1 or TRBD2 (5 bases each). In germline, CDR1 is SGHVS, CDR2 FQNEAQ. This CDR3 contains 17 residues. The V end lost 9 bases, the J end lost 5 bases, and 27 bases lay between the germline ends. The CDR3 protein is CASSTPPNPGRQDTQYF. Here the CDR3 DNA reads TGTGCCAGTTCTACCCCCCCCAATCCGGGACGACAAGATACGCAGTATTTT.

This clonotype was counted only a few times. The chain has TRBV11-2 and TRBJ1-1; a possible D gene is TRBD1 (5 bases). The germline V and J ends were trimmed by 4 bases and 3 bases, with 9 bases remaining between them. The CDR3 spans 13 residues. CDR1 SGHAT and CDR2 FQNNGV come from the germline V gene. CDR3 sequence: CASSSPGYTEAFF. DNA of the CDR3: TGTGCCAGCAGCTCTCCAGGGTACACTGAAGCTTTCTTT. Combining the CDR3 with reference TRBV11-2 and TRBJ1-1 gives the whole variable domain EAGVAQSPRYKIIEKRQSVAFWCNPISGHATLYWYQQILGQGPKLLIQFQNNGVVDDSQLPKDRFSAERLKGVDSTLKIQPAKLEDSAVYLCASSSPGYTEAFFGQGTRLTVV.

In its sample, this clonotype was seen once. The CDR3 here is CASSPIGTDNNEQFF. DNA for the CDR3: TGTGCCAGCAGTCCTATCGGGACAGATAACAATGAGCAGTTCTTC. The V call is TRBV28, the J call TRBJ2-1; 7 positions match TRBD1. CDR1 and CDR2 (germline): MDHEN, SYDVKM. There are 15 residues in the CDR3. The trim removed 5 bases at V and 5 bases at J, leaving 9 bases unmatched.

This chain uses TRBV23-1 with TRBJ1-1, with no clear D. TRBV23-1 is treated as an ORF (open reading frame) with a function not yet certain. CDR3 length: 15 amino acids. Trimming pared 6 bases from V and 6 bases from J, leaving 20 bases between. The chain's CDR3 is CASSQAVGVPSEAFF. The CDR3, as DNA: TGCGCCAGCAGCCAAGCGGTTGGGGTTCCCTCTGAAGCTTTCTTT.

The CDR3 region is CASSVAGGTHSYEQYF. The CDR3 DNA reads as TGTGCCAGTAGTGTGGCAGGGGGTACCCACTCCTACGAGCAGTACTTC. The chain has TRBV19 and TRBJ2-7, with TRBD1 matching over 7 bases. V shed 5 bases and J 0 bases; nucleotides not matched to a gene: 10. Germline CDR1 reads LNHDA; CDR2 reads SQIVND (reference sequence). This CDR3 comprises 16 residues.